This TCR beta chain was found in a study of blood T cell repertoires in COVID-19. Study as a whole: Material from acute and convalescent COVID-19 was sourced from the United States, Italy and Spain.

Assay: immunoSEQ multiplex PCR; the TCRdb copy retains only in-frame clones and omits some. The table shows roughly 150,000 clones, with 89% occurring only once. This CDR3 spans 13 amino acids. Trimming cost V 0 bases and J 10 bases; bases outside gene matches: 5. The germline V gene encodes CDR1 SGHVS and CDR2 FQNEAQ. Source material: peripheral blood. V is TRBV7-8 and J is TRBJ1-1; TRBD1 aligns across 7 bases. This sequence was found in a man between 60 and 70 years old with acute or convalescent COVID-19. This CDR3 reads CASSLAWAGGAFF. The CDR3 DNA is TGTGCCAGCAGCTTAGCTTGGGCAGGGGGAGCTTTCTTT.